This passage covers 22 T cell receptor beta chains from one sample sequenced in a study of T cells in Graves' hyperthyroidism and ophthalmopathy. Amplification of TCR beta CDR3 regions used RNA as the template. HTBI primers were the set used in a first-round RT-PCR of the TCR CDR3. TCRdb analysed the multiplex PCR reads with MiXCR anew, one entry per CDR3 protein. The data hold approximately 600,000 distinct CDR3 sequences, with roughly 13% observed a single time. The specimen was blood. The source of these receptors is a woman in her 30s with Graves' hyperthyroidism that later progressed to Graves' ophthalmopathy.

The sample holds many counts of this clonotype. The chain is built from TRBV20-1 and TRBJ2-3; unclear D gene. CDR3 length: 13 amino acids. Germline assignment: CDR1 DFQATT and CDR2 SNEGSKA (reference sequence). CDR3 in DNA: TGCAGCCGAACTCTAGGAGTGGAAGATACGCAGTATTTT. It is translated as CSRTLGVEDTQYF.

In its sample, this clonotype was seen many times. The chain joins TRBV5-1 to TRBJ2-1; D is perhaps TRBD1 or TRBD2 (5 bases each). This CDR3 has 15 amino acids. Looked up from germline, CDR1 is SGHRS and CDR2 is YFSETQ. The V and J ends lost 5 bases and 2 bases respectively, with 14 bases between them. The CDR3: CASSWDGATYNEQFF. The CDR3 bases are TGCGCCAGCAGTTGGGACGGTGCTACCTACAATGAGCAGTTCTTC.

This clonotype showed up many times. V is TRBV24-1 and J is TRBJ2-2; 7 bases agree with TRBD1. V lost 9 bases and J lost 4; bases outside the gene matches: 4. CDR1 is KGHDR and CDR2 is SFDVKD in the germline V gene. This CDR3 comprises 13 residues. CDR3 protein: CATRDSGTGELFF. In nucleotides, the CDR3 is TGTGCCACCCGGGACAGCGGCACCGGGGAGCTGTTTTTT.

This clonotype was recorded at least ten times. The chain has TRBV29-1 and TRBJ1-1, with D tentatively TRBD1 (5 bases). CDR3 length: 14 residues. The ends were cut back, 0 bases at V and 0 bases at J, with 8 bases in the middle. The germline V gene encodes CDR1 SQVTM and CDR2 ANQGSEA. The CDR3 loop is CSVEDPGLNTEAFF. The CDR3 nucleotides are TGCAGCGTTGAAGATCCAGGGTTGAACACTGAAGCTTTCTTT. Using reference TRBV29-1 and TRBJ1-1 for the parts outside the CDR3, the full variable domain is SAVISQKPSRDICQRGTSLTIQCQVDSQVTMMFWYRQQPGQSLTLIATANQGSEATYESGFVIDKFPISRPNLTFSTLTVSNMSPEDSSIYLCSVEDPGLNTEAFFGQGTRLTVV.

This clonotype was found a few times. V gene TRBV28 combines with J gene TRBJ2-7, with a weak D call TRBD2 (5 bases). The CDR3 has 12 amino acids. Trimming stripped 5 bases from V and 6 bases from J, with 11 bases between. The germline V gene has CDR1 MDHEN and CDR2 SYDVKM. Here the CDR3 DNA reads TGTGCCAGCAGTCTGGCCGGGATCGAGCAGTACTTC. Translation: CASSLAGIEQYF.

V gene TRBV11-2 combines with J gene TRBJ2-7; 7 bases line up with TRBD2. V trimming: 3 bases; J trimming: 3 bases; junction bases outside the gene matches: 2. Germline V lookup: CDR1 SGHAT, CDR2 FQNNGV. The CDR3 spans 13 residues. DNA for the CDR3: TGTGCCAGCAGCTTTGGGGGGGGCTACGAGCAGTACTTC. It specifies CASSFGGGYEQYF.

This clonotype was seen ten or more times. The chain recombines TRBV12-3 or TRBV12-4 with TRBJ2-3; 8 nucleotides match TRBD2. The trim removed 7 bases at V and 6 bases at J, leaving 9 bases unmatched. The CDR3 length is 14 residues. The CDR3 reads CASKSTGGPDTQYF. The CDR3 DNA sequence: TGTGCCAGCAAGTCGACGGGAGGGCCGGATACGCAGTATTTT.

This clonotype appeared many times. J is TRBJ2-3 and V is TRBV5-1; 8 positions agree with TRBD1. Looked up from germline, CDR1 is SGHRS and CDR2 is YFSETQ. Unmatched junction bases numbered 10, after V lost 4 bases and J lost 0 bases. The CDR3 is 17 amino acids. The CDR3 loop reads CASSRAGQGRSTDTQYF. The CDR3 DNA follows: TGCGCCAGCAGCAGAGCCGGACAGGGCCGTAGCACAGATACGCAGTATTTT.

V is TRBV20-1 and J is TRBJ2-2; either TRBD1 or TRBD2 may fit D (5 bases each). V lost 6 bases and J 1 base, leaving 18 bases between the germline ends. Germline-derived CDR1 and CDR2 are DFQATT and SNEGSKA (reference sequence). This CDR3 comprises 16 residues. CDR3 amino acids: CSARRQGRGNTGELFF. The DNA for the CDR3 is TGCAGTGCCCGTCGCCAGGGCCGGGGGAACACCGGGGAGCTGTTTTTT.

This clonotype occurred many times. The chain combines TRBV20-1 with TRBJ2-1, with TRBD1 as a possible D gene (5 bases). This CDR3 has 12 residues. Trimming stripped 3 bases from V and 10 bases from J, with 13 bases between. Germline V gene lookup returns CDR1 DFQATT and CDR2 SNEGSKA (reference sequence). The CDR3 protein is CSASGWPGEQFF. CDR3 in DNA: TGCAGTGCTAGCGGCTGGCCAGGGGAGCAGTTCTTC.

This clonotype was found a few times. The J gene is TRBJ1-5, the V gene TRBV4-3, with D tentatively TRBD1 (5 bases). In germline, CDR1 is LGHNA, CDR2 YSLEER. The ends were cut back, 6 bases at V and 3 bases at J, with 15 bases in the middle. CDR3 length: 15 residues. This chain's CDR3 is CASSFGRGDNQPQHF. CDR3 nucleotides: TGCGCCAGCAGTTTTGGGAGGGGTGACAATCAGCCCCAGCATTTT.

There are a few counts of this clonotype. The chain uses TRBV7-9 and TRBJ2-3; no reliable D call. Deletions cut 5 bases from V and 4 bases from J, with 13 bases between. CDR3 length: 14 residues. Germline assignment: CDR1 SEHNR and CDR2 FQNEAQ (reference sequence). The CDR3 spells CASSPHSLADTQYF. DNA for the CDR3: TGTGCCAGCAGCCCCCACTCTCTGGCAGATACGCAGTATTTT.

Note on this clonotype: A clone one base away is much larger, so this may be a read error. This sequence joins TRBV11-3 and TRBJ2-6; TRBD1 matches at 11 bases. The CDR3 length is 19 residues. Germline V lookup: CDR1 SGHNT, CDR2 YENEEA. V trimming: 8 bases; J trimming: 2 bases; junction bases outside the gene matches: 14. The CDR3 DNA is TGTGCCAGCGGCACACCAGCCGGGACAGGGGGTACTGGGGCCAACGTCCTGACTTTC. This translates into CASGTPAGTGGTGANVLTF.

Of note for this clonotype: The junction departs from germline at one end; a sequencing error may be responsible. This chain joins TRBV6-2 or TRBV6-3 and TRBJ2-7, with no clear D. Germline V gene data show CDR1 as MNHEY and CDR2 as SVGEGT. The CDR3 extends over 11 amino acids. The CDR3, as DNA: TGTTCCAGTAGGTCGGGTTACGAGCAGTACTTC. This codes for CSSRSGYEQYF.

The chain recombines TRBV14 with TRBJ1-2; D may be TRBD1 (6 bases). V gave up 1 base and J gave up 0 bases, with 6 bases separating them. The germline CDR1 and CDR2 sequences are SGHDN and FVKESK. CDR3 length: 14 amino acids. CDR3 amino acids: CASSQGGPNYGYTF. In nucleotides, the CDR3 is TGTGCCAGCAGCCAAGGGGGGCCTAACTATGGCTACACCTTC.

This clonotype was counted ten times or more. This rearrangement joins TRBV12-3 or TRBV12-4 to TRBJ1-2; unclear D gene. This CDR3 region has 12 residues. V was shortened by 1 base and J by 4 bases, with 4 bases between the two germline ends. The CDR3 here is CASSLVTYGYTF. The CDR3 DNA is TGTGCCAGCAGTTTAGTCACCTATGGCTACACCTTC.

This clonotype occurred many times. The rearrangement uses TRBV27 and TRBJ2-1, with 9 bases matching TRBD2. The CDR3 contains 16 residues. Germline loops: CDR1 MNHEY, CDR2 SMNVEV (reference sequence). With 6 bases clipped from V and 5 bases from J, the junction kept 11 bases outside the gene matches. The CDR3 loop reads CASSYLVAGGDNEQFF. CDR3 DNA sequence: TGTGCCAGCAGCTACCTCGTCGCGGGAGGGGACAATGAGCAGTTCTTC.

This clonotype was observed at least ten times. V is TRBV10-3 and J is TRBJ2-2; 11 positions agree with TRBD2. After removal of 6 bases from V and 0 bases from J, the junction contained 6 bases not matched to a gene. This CDR3 spans 17 amino acids. Germline V lookup: CDR1 ENHRY, CDR2 SYGVKD. The CDR3 bases are TGTGCCATCAGGCCGACTAGCGGGGAAACGAACACCGGGGAGCTGTTTTTT. Protein product: CAIRPTSGETNTGELFF.

The rearrangement links TRBV20-1 to TRBJ2-3; 9 bases are a match to TRBD2. V lost 1 base to trimming and J lost 4 bases; unmatched junction nucleotides: 6. CDR1 and CDR2 from the germline V gene are DFQATT and SNEGSKA (reference sequence). This CDR3 has 15 residues. CDR3: CSARVPSGTSDTQYF. The CDR3 nucleotides are TGCAGTGCTAGAGTACCTAGCGGGACATCAGATACGCAGTATTTT.

J is TRBJ2-7 and V is TRBV3-1; D may correspond to TRBD1 or TRBD2 (5 bases each). The CDR3 is 15 amino acids. Germline CDR1 and CDR2: LGHDT and YNNKEL (reference sequence). The V end was cut by 1 base, the J end by 1 base, with 11 bases between. The CDR3 protein is CASSQVQWGSYEQYF. CDR3 coding DNA: TGTGCCAGCAGCCAAGTGCAGTGGGGGTCCTACGAGCAGTACTTC.

The chain recombines TRBV20-1 with TRBJ2-1; 11 bases line up with TRBD2. The CDR3 sequence is 16 residues long. Unmatched junction bases numbered 10, after V lost 5 bases and J lost 4 bases. Germline V gene data show CDR1 as DFQATT and CDR2 as SNEGSKA (reference sequence). CDR3 region: CSAYISTSGKYNEQFF. The CDR3 DNA is TGCAGTGCTTACATTTCGACTAGCGGGAAATACAATGAGCAGTTCTTC.

This clonotype was recorded many times. The chain couples TRBV20-1 to TRBJ2-3; D possibly uses TRBD1 or TRBD2 (5 bases each). Germline-derived CDR1 and CDR2 are DFQATT and SNEGSKA (reference sequence). V was shortened by 5 bases and J by 2 bases, with 11 bases between the two germline ends. The CDR3 is 13 residues long. CDR3 protein: CSAAGALTDTQYF. CDR3 DNA: TGCAGTGCTGCCGGGGCCCTCACAGATACGCAGTATTTT.